The 4 T cell receptor beta chains below were found in one sample sequenced in a study of type 1 and type 2 diabetes patients. The PCR template was genomic DNA. Amplification of the beta chain CDR3 used 30 forward and 13 reverse multiplex primers. TCRdb analysed the multiplex PCR reads with MiXCR anew, one entry per CDR3 protein. The data hold about 250,000 distinct CDR3 sequences, with more than 45% observed a single time. The sequenced material came from peripheral blood mononuclear cells (PBMCs). The receptors shown here come from a man aged 18 to 30 with type 2 diabetes.

A remark on this clonotype: Just one base apart from a much larger clone, this may be a read error. The gene calls are TRBV6-1 and TRBJ1-1; D is ambiguous. Germline-derived CDR1 and CDR2 are MNHNS and SASEGT. Trimming removed 6 bases at V and 1 base at J, with 6 bases between. This CDR3 comprises 12 residues. CDR3 in amino acids: CASSRKNTEAFF. CDR3 in DNA: TGTGCCAGCAGCCGCAAGAACACTGAAGCTTTCTTT.

This clonotype occurred once. The chain uses TRBV28 and TRBJ1-1; D gene ambiguous. The CDR3 is 10 residues long. Germline V gives CDR1 MDHEN, CDR2 SYDVKM. The germline V and J ends were trimmed by 8 bases and 10 bases, with 11 bases remaining between them. CDR3 in amino acids: CASGGLGAFF. CDR3 coding DNA: TGTGCCAGCGGAGGACTCGGAGCTTTCTTT.

The gene calls are TRBV6-5 and TRBJ2-1; D possibly corresponds to TRBD1 (6 bases). The germline V and J ends were trimmed by 5 bases and 7 bases, with 12 bases remaining between them. The CDR3 is 13 amino acids. Germline-derived CDR1 and CDR2 are MNHEY and SVGAGI. CDR3 protein: CASSQQGFNEQFF. DNA for the CDR3: TGTGCCAGCAGTCAACAGGGTTTTAATGAGCAGTTCTTC.

A note on this clonotype: In this CDR3 the conserved last residue, phenylalanine or tryptophan, is missing, so a read error is likely. The CDR3 DNA reads as TGCGCCAGCAGTGAATCCGGGACAGCTAATGAAAAACTGTTTCTT. Residues: CASSESGTANEKLFL. The chain couples TRBV10-1 to TRBJ1-4; 7 nucleotides agree with TRBD1. Trimming at V came to 3 bases and at J to 3 bases, leaving 4 bases not matched to a gene. Germline-derived CDR1 and CDR2 are WNHNN and SYGVQD (reference sequence). CDR3 length: 15 residues.